These 4 T cell receptor beta chains came from one sample sequenced in a study of molecular identifiers for immune sequencing clone quantification. TCRdb passed the PCR reads through MiXCR, listing each CDR3 protein once. Among about 630,000 distinct CDR3 sequences, 25% were seen once, and the ten largest hold approximately 0.75%. The sample taken for sequencing was naive CD8+ T cells from blood, with Jurkat cell RNA spiked in. Subset defined: FACS-sorted CD8+CD4-CCR7+CD45RA+ naive T cells. Receptors originate from a human donor in good health. Some libraries in this study had Jurkat cell RNA spiked in.

This clonotype was seen a handful of times. This may arise from a read error, as a much more abundant clone is one base away. The chain employs TRBV28 and TRBJ2-7; D remains ambiguous. Germline values: CDR1 MDHEN, CDR2 SYDVKM. The CDR3 spans 13 residues. Here the CDR3 DNA reads TGTGGCAGCAGTTTTTGGAGCTCCTACGAGCAGTACTTC. Protein product: CGSSFWSSYEQYF.

As regards this clonotype: The missing conserved phenylalanine or tryptophan at the end of this CDR3 makes a read error likely. This chain joins TRBV27 and TRBJ2-1; 7 bases align to TRBD1. The CDR3 has 13 amino acids. V lost 3 bases and J lost 9; bases outside the gene matches: 5. The germline V gene has CDR1 MNHEY and CDR2 SMNVEV (reference sequence). The CDR3 protein is CASSFTGVSEQFV. The CDR3 nucleotides read TGTGCCAGCAGTTTCACAGGGGTATCTGAGCAGTTCGTC.

The J gene is TRBJ2-2, the V gene TRBV14; D is ambiguous. CDR1 SGHDN and CDR2 FVKESK come from the germline V gene. The CDR3 is 13 amino acids. Trimming removed 1 base at V and 6 bases at J, with 6 bases between. CDR3 protein: CASSQANAGELFF. In DNA, the CDR3 is TGTGCCAGCAGCCAAGCTAATGCCGGGGAGCTGTTTTTT.

This clonotype has at least ten counts. This chain joins TRBV20-1 and TRBJ2-7, with 11 bases matching TRBD2. The CDR3 sequence is 14 residues long. After removal of 6 bases from V and 3 bases from J, the junction contained 7 bases not matched to a gene. Germline V gives CDR1 DFQATT, CDR2 SNEGSKA (reference sequence). The chain's CDR3 is CSATSTSGGYEQYF. CDR3 nucleotide sequence: TGCAGTGCCACTTCTACTAGCGGGGGCTACGAGCAGTACTTC.